The 30 T cell receptor beta chains presented below share a single source sample, sequenced in a study of shared clonotypes between healthy human individuals. TCRdb's copy holds only in-frame clones and misses some; the assay was immunoSEQ multiplex PCR. The sample has about 1.5 million clones; approximately 98% are singletons. Sequencing was performed on naive CD4+ T cells sorted from blood. Subset specified: CD45RA+ positively selected. These receptors were obtained from a man aged 25-40 years in good health.

The chain couples TRBV2 to TRBJ2-7; 7 bases agree with TRBD1. Germline values: CDR1 SNHLY, CDR2 FYNNEI. V lost 6 bases to trimming and J lost 5 bases; unmatched junction nucleotides: 13. The CDR3 consists of 15 residues. CDR3 in amino acids: CASRSDRISINEQYF. DNA of the CDR3: TGTGCCAGCAGGTCGGACAGGATAAGTATCAACGAGCAGTACTTC.

The V and J genes are TRBV27 and TRBJ1-4; maybe TRBD1 (6 bases). V lost 7 bases and J 0 bases, leaving 9 bases between the germline ends. The CDR3 has 14 amino acids. CDR1 and CDR2 from the germline V gene are MNHEY and SMNVEV (reference sequence). The CDR3 protein is CASKRQATNEKLFF. Written as DNA, the CDR3 is TGTGCCAGCAAACGACAGGCAACTAATGAAAAACTGTTTTTT. Full variable domain (outside the CDR3, taken from reference TRBV27 and TRBJ1-4): EAQVTQNPRYLITVTGKKLTVTCSQNMNHEYMSWYRQDPGLGLRQIYYSMNVEVTDKGDVPEGYKVSRKEKRNFPLILESPSPNQTSLYFCASKRQATNEKLFFGSGTQLSVL.

The gene calls are TRBV5-1 and TRBJ2-2, with D perhaps TRBD2 (6 bases). The length of the CDR3 is 16 residues. Trimming pared 0 bases from V and 0 bases from J, leaving 9 bases between. Germline CDR1 is SGHRS and CDR2 is YFSETQ. CDR3 DNA sequence: TGCGCCAGCAGCTTGGTCCTAGCGTCGAACACCGGGGAGCTGTTTTTT. Translation gives CASSLVLASNTGELFF.

This chain connects TRBV5-1 to TRBJ2-5, with 12 bases lining up with TRBD2. In germline, CDR1 is SGHRS, CDR2 YFSETQ. The CDR3 totals 16 residues. Trimming cost V 4 bases and J 1 base; bases outside gene matches: 5. The CDR3 DNA reads as TGCGCCAGCAGCCCAAGGACTAGCGGGGTCCAAGAGACCCAGTACTTC. This codes for CASSPRTSGVQETQYF. Using reference TRBV5-1 and TRBJ2-5 for the parts outside the CDR3, the full variable domain is KAGVTQTPRYLIKTRGQQVTLSCSPISGHRSVSWYQQTPGQGLQFLFEYFSETQRNKGNFPGRFSGRQFSNSRSEMNVSTLELGDSALYLCASSPRTSGVQETQYFGPGTRLLVL.

The V and J genes are TRBV6-1 and TRBJ1-1, with unresolved D. The CDR3 totals 15 residues. V lost 4 bases to trimming and J lost 0 bases, with 12 bases between them. Germline CDR1 and CDR2: MNHNS and SASEGT. The CDR3 DNA follows: TGTGCCAGCAGTGTAACGGGTTCGGTGAACACTGAAGCTTTCTTT. It yields the protein CASSVTGSVNTEAFF.

The chain has TRBV18 and TRBJ2-3, with 8 bases that match TRBD2. J gave up 2 bases and V 6 bases, and 7 bases lay outside the gene matches. Per germline, CDR1 KGHSH and CDR2 LQKENI. The CDR3 spans 15 residues. The CDR3 here is CASSLSGKNTDTQYF. The CDR3, as DNA: TGTGCCAGCTCGCTTAGCGGGAAGAACACAGATACGCAGTATTTT.

A single count supports this clone. The chain links TRBV30 to TRBJ2-7; 9 bases fit TRBD1. The CDR3 is 16 amino acids. V dropped 7 bases and J dropped 3; count of bases not matched to a gene: 16. The V gene's germline CDR1 is GTSNPN and CDR2 SVGIG (reference sequence). CDR3: CAFTGTGMRRSYEQYF. In DNA, the CDR3 is TGTGCCTTTACCGGGACAGGGATGCGACGGAGCTACGAGCAGTACTTC.

This clone appeared once. V gene TRBV19 combines with J gene TRBJ1-5, with 9 bases aligning to TRBD1. V was pared by 4 bases and J by 7 bases, with 5 bases of the junction left unmatched. CDR3 size: 14 residues. The germline gives CDR1 LNHDA, CDR2 SQIVND (reference sequence). The DNA of the CDR3 is TGTGCCAGTAGTAGGACAGGGGAGGGACAGCCCCAGCATTTT. It is translated as CASSRTGEGQPQHF.

V usage is TRBV6-1 and J usage is TRBJ1-5, with D tentatively TRBD1 (6 bases). Germline loops: CDR1 MNHNS, CDR2 SASEGT. V was trimmed by 6 bases and J by 4 bases, leaving 13 bases between them. The CDR3 spans 14 residues. The CDR3 loop is CASRLVQGNQPQHF. The CDR3 bases are TGTGCCAGCAGATTAGTACAGGGTAATCAGCCCCAGCATTTT.

This chain links TRBV5-6 with TRBJ2-5, with a tentative D call TRBD1 (5 bases). Germline loops: CDR1 SGHDT, CDR2 YYEEEE. V shed 0 bases and J shed 5 bases, with 8 bases lying between them. The CDR3 spans 13 residues. The CDR3 sequence: CASSLGQRETQYF. The CDR3 nucleotides read TGTGCCAGCAGCTTGGGACAGAGGGAGACCCAGTACTTC.

This chain connects TRBV2 to TRBJ2-7; D is unclear. Germline values: CDR1 SNHLY, CDR2 FYNNEI. CDR3 length equals 15 residues. V lost 6 bases and J 0 bases, leaving 15 bases between the germline ends. The CDR3 spells CASRFGRLYSYEQYF. In nucleotides, the CDR3 is TGTGCCAGCAGGTTCGGACGTTTGTACTCCTACGAGCAGTACTTC.

This chain links TRBV5-1 with TRBJ1-2; D gene ambiguous. Germline-derived CDR1 and CDR2 are SGHRS and YFSETQ. V lost 5 bases, J lost 4 bases, and 15 bases lay in between. CDR3 length equals 14 residues. The CDR3 DNA follows: TGCGCCAGCAGTCTGGGAAAGGTCGGCTATGGCTACACCTTC. Its protein product is CASSLGKVGYGYTF.

The V call is TRBV28, the J call TRBJ1-1, with a weak D call TRBD1 (6 bases). CDR1 and CDR2 (germline): MDHEN, SYDVKM. The V end lost 5 bases, the J end lost 4 bases, and 17 bases lay between the germline ends. The CDR3 contains 15 residues. CDR3 DNA: TGTGCCAGCAGTCTCAACCCAGGGGAAGTCACTGAAGCTTTCTTT. Encoded protein: CASSLNPGEVTEAFF.

The CDR3 sequence: CASSYRVGEAFF. The DNA of the CDR3 is TGTGCCAGCAGTTACCGCGTCGGTGAAGCTTTCTTT. The V gene is TRBV6-5, the J gene TRBJ1-1; no firm D call. V shed 2 bases and J shed 7 bases, with 8 bases lying between them. There are 12 residues in the CDR3. Germline loops: CDR1 MNHEY, CDR2 SVGAGI.

The chain combines TRBV6-5 with TRBJ1-1; unclear D gene. V dropped 5 bases and J dropped 9 bases, with 7 bases sitting between them. Germline V gene lookup returns CDR1 MNHEY and CDR2 SVGAGI. CDR3 length equals 10 residues. CDR3 nucleotide sequence: TGTGCCAGCAGTGGACGGAAAGCTTTCTTT. It yields the protein CASSGRKAFF.

V is TRBV6-1 and J is TRBJ2-2; D tentatively reads TRBD1 or TRBD2 (5 bases each). V lost 7 bases and J 7 bases, leaving 10 bases between the germline ends. This CDR3 spans 12 amino acids. Germline CDR1 reads MNHNS; CDR2 reads SASEGT. This CDR3 reads CASTWGYGELFF. The CDR3 DNA reads TGTGCCAGCACCTGGGGGTACGGGGAGCTGTTTTTT.

V is TRBV6-5 and J is TRBJ2-1; D tentatively reads TRBD1 or TRBD2 (5 bases each). Deletions cut 4 bases from V and 2 bases from J, with 15 bases between. The CDR3 is made up of 16 amino acids. Germline loops: CDR1 MNHEY, CDR2 SVGAGI. CDR3 sequence reads: CASSSISGQPYNEQFF. The CDR3 DNA sequence: TGTGCCAGCAGTTCAATAAGCGGACAACCCTACAATGAGCAGTTCTTC.

The chain is built from TRBV2 and TRBJ2-5; no definite D call. Deletions cut 5 bases from V and 3 bases from J, with 4 bases between. The CDR3 sequence is 11 residues long. Germline lookup yields CDR1 SNHLY and CDR2 FYNNEI. The CDR3 DNA sequence: TGTGCCAGCAGTAAGGAAGAGACCCAGTACTTC. It encodes CASSKEETQYF.

The chain has TRBV4-2 and TRBJ2-1; TRBD2 is a possible D gene (6 bases). The CDR3 extends over 17 amino acids. V lost 0 bases to trimming and J lost 3 bases, with 15 bases between them. Germline CDR1 LGHNA, CDR2 YNFKEQ. CDR3: CASSQDLPGENYNEQFF. CDR3 DNA sequence: TGTGCCAGCAGCCAAGATCTACCGGGAGAGAACTACAATGAGCAGTTCTTC.

This chain joins TRBV2 and TRBJ2-1; D is unresolved. The CDR3 contains 11 residues. With 4 bases removed from V and 12 bases from J, the gap between germline ends came to 10 bases. Germline CDR1 and CDR2: SNHLY and FYNNEI. The CDR3 is CASSGNNMQFF. In nucleotides, the CDR3 is TGTGCCAGCAGTGGGAACAATATGCAGTTCTTC. The entire variable domain, with the rest obtained from reference TRBV2 and TRBJ2-1, is as follows: EPEVTQTPSHQVTQMGQEVILRCVPISNHLYFYWYRQILGQKVEFLVSFYNNEISEKSEIFDDQFSVERPDGSNFTLKIRSTKLEDSAMYFCASSGNNMQFFGPGTRLTVL.

The genes are TRBV28 and TRBJ1-5; 9 positions agree with TRBD1. Germline V gene lookup returns CDR1 MDHEN and CDR2 SYDVKM. The trim removed 3 bases at V and 7 bases at J, leaving 10 bases unmatched. CDR3 length equals 16 residues. The CDR3 here is CASSFMGQGGIQPQHF. CDR3 bases: TGTGCCAGCAGTTTTATGGGACAGGGAGGTATACAGCCCCAGCATTTT.

The chain combines TRBV15 with TRBJ2-1; 11 bases line up with TRBD2. Germline loops: CDR1 LNHNV, CDR2 YYDKDF (reference sequence). After removal of 0 bases from V and 3 bases from J, the junction contained 1 base not matched to a gene. The CDR3 is made up of 16 amino acids. The CDR3 spells CATSRDSGRGYNEQFF. The CDR3 coding sequence is TGTGCCACCAGCAGAGATAGCGGGAGGGGCTACAATGAGCAGTTCTTC.

The chain combines TRBV6-5 with TRBJ2-1; 10 positions match TRBD1. CDR3 length equals 14 residues. The germline CDR1 and CDR2 sequences are MNHEY and SVGAGI. The trim removed 2 bases at V and 6 bases at J, leaving 1 base unmatched. CDR3 sequence reads: CASSYGTGANEQFF. CDR3 sequence (DNA): TGTGCCAGCAGTTACGGGACAGGGGCCAATGAGCAGTTCTTC.

J is TRBJ1-3 and V is TRBV19; D is ambiguous. This CDR3 has 15 residues. CDR1 LNHDA and CDR2 SQIVND come from the germline V gene (reference sequence). Between the trimmed V and J ends, which lost 3 bases and 0 bases, there was a span of 9 bases. CDR3 in amino acids: CASSIGRYSGNTIYF. For the CDR3, the DNA is TGTGCCAGTAGTATCGGCCGATACTCTGGAAACACCATATATTTT.

This chain links TRBV9 with TRBJ2-2, with D perhaps matching TRBD1 (6 bases). V lost 4 bases to trimming and J lost 1 base, with 11 bases between them. Germline V CDR1 and CDR2: SGDLS, YYNGEE. CDR3 length equals 15 residues. The CDR3 nucleotides are TGTGCCAGCAGCAACCGGGACATGAACACCGGGGAGCTGTTTTTT. It codes for CASSNRDMNTGELFF.

The chain links TRBV29-1 to TRBJ2-5; D remains unclear. This CDR3 contains 14 residues. Germline CDR1 reads SQVTM; CDR2 reads ANQGSEA. V lost 7 bases, J lost 5 bases, and 20 bases lay in between. The CDR3 region has the DNA TGCAGCGCTTCCTGGTACGTTTTTCAGGAGACCCAGTACTTC. Encoded protein: CSASWYVFQETQYF.

CDR3 coding DNA: TGCGCCAGCAGCCGACTAGCGGGAGGGCCAGATACGCAGTATTTT. Protein: CASSRLAGGPDTQYF. The rearrangement links TRBV10-1 to TRBJ2-3, with 14 bases identical to TRBD2. V was pared by 6 bases and J by 4 bases, with 3 bases of the junction left unmatched. This CDR3 has 15 amino acids. Per the germline V gene, CDR1 is WNHNN and CDR2 is SYGVQD (reference sequence).

This chain connects TRBV29-1 to TRBJ2-1, with TRBD2 matching over 14 bases. This CDR3 contains 13 residues. Germline assignment: CDR1 SQVTM and CDR2 ANQGSEA. With 7 bases clipped from V and 8 bases from J, the junction kept 4 bases outside the gene matches. CDR3 in DNA: TGCAGCGCGGGACTAGCGGGAGTATATGAGCAGTTCTTC. Translated: CSAGLAGVYEQFF.

In the case of this clone: Other DNA sequences in this sample translate to the same CDR3. This chain connects TRBV9 to TRBJ1-1; D is ambiguous. This CDR3 has 15 residues. Deletions cut 0 bases from V and 0 bases from J, with 9 bases between. Germline V gene data show CDR1 as SGDLS and CDR2 as YYNGEE. DNA of the CDR3: TGTGCCAGCAGCGTAGAAACGGGTATGAACACTGAAGCTTTCTTT. Protein: CASSVETGMNTEAFF. Complete variable domain (other parts from reference TRBV9 and TRBJ1-1): DSGVTQTPKHLITATGQRVTLRCSPRSGDLSVYWYQQSLDQGLQFLIQYYNGEERAKGNILERFSAQQFPDLHSELNLSSLELGDSALYFCASSVETGMNTEAFFGQGTRLTVV.

The chain carries TRBV29-1 and TRBJ2-3; 11 nucleotides align to TRBD2. CDR1 and CDR2 from the germline V gene are SQVTM and ANQGSEA. The J segment lost 2 bases and the V segment lost 2 bases, leaving 15 bases of the junction unmatched. The CDR3 runs to 19 residues. The CDR3 nucleotides read TGCAGCGTTGAATATTTCCTAGCGGGAGGCCACTCTATCACAGATACGCAGTATTTT. The encoded protein is CSVEYFLAGGHSITDTQYF.